These 29 T cell receptor beta chains originate from one sample sequenced in a study of graft-versus-host responses after intestinal transplantation (dated by TCRdb to the early 2020s). To prepare the library, the immunoSEQ multiplex PCR assay was applied. The table comes from immuneACCESS by way of TCRdb, which keeps in-frame sequences with V and J called. Part of the clones is missing from these tables; in studies checked, under half for an unresolved V gene and the rest for unknown reasons. The sample data list approximately 58,000 clones, and about 93% of these were observed just once. The biggest ten clones account for more than 2.5% of the sample. Sequenced material: PBMCs, taken about 120 days after intestinal transplantation. The receptors come from a human patient who received an intestinal transplant, so some T cells may come from the graft donor.

The chain combines TRBV11-2 with TRBJ2-3; D is ambiguous. This CDR3 is built from 12 residues. Trimming shortened V by 5 bases and J by 6 bases, and 9 bases separated the two germline ends. Germline loops: CDR1 SGHAT, CDR2 FQNNGV. The CDR3: CASSAFGDTQYF. For the CDR3, the DNA is TGTGCCAGCAGCGCGTTTGGGGATACGCAGTATTTT. The variable domain in full, completed from reference TRBV11-2 and TRBJ2-3, reads EAGVAQSPRYKIIEKRQSVAFWCNPISGHATLYWYQQILGQGPKLLIQFQNNGVVDDSQLPKDRFSAERLKGVDSTLKIQPAKLEDSAVYLCASSAFGDTQYFGPGTRLTVL.

The gene calls are TRBV6-5 and TRBJ1-6; 10 bases fit TRBD1. In germline, CDR1 is MNHEY, CDR2 SVGAGI. V lost 4 bases to trimming and J lost 10 bases; unmatched junction nucleotides: 7. The CDR3 has 15 residues. This chain's CDR3 is CASSLGQGYRSPLHF. The CDR3 coding sequence is TGTGCCAGCAGTTTGGGACAGGGGTACAGATCACCCCTCCACTTT.

This chain joins TRBV7-9 and TRBJ2-2; D is perhaps TRBD1 (6 bases). The germline V gene encodes CDR1 SEHNR and CDR2 FQNEAQ (reference sequence). Deletions cut 8 bases from V and 4 bases from J, with 20 bases between. The CDR3 extends over 16 amino acids. The CDR3 protein is CASQTRGNRLTGELFF. Written as DNA, the CDR3 is TGTGCCAGCCAAACCAGGGGAAATAGGCTCACCGGGGAGCTGTTTTTT.

The J gene is TRBJ2-1, the V gene TRBV5-4, with 7 positions matching TRBD1. Germline V gene sequence: CDR1 SGHNT, CDR2 YYREEE (reference sequence). V shed 5 bases and J 2 bases; nucleotides not matched to a gene: 7. This CDR3 is 15 amino acids long. The CDR3 DNA sequence: TGTGCCAGCAGGTCGACAGGGAAGCCCTACAATGAGCAGTTCTTC. Encoded protein: CASRSTGKPYNEQFF.

V and J are TRBV19 and TRBJ1-2; D unresolved. The CDR3 is 14 residues long. The germline V gene encodes CDR1 LNHDA and CDR2 SQIVND (reference sequence). Trimming removed 3 bases at V and 8 bases at J, with 16 bases between. The CDR3 DNA sequence: TGTGCCAGTAGTATCGAGGCACGAAACGAGGGCTACACCTTC. Translating it yields CASSIEARNEGYTF.

The CDR3 reads CASSLPQGASETQYF. CDR3 in DNA: TGTGCCAGCAGCTTGCCACAGGGGGCTTCTGAGACCCAGTACTTC. The chain is built from TRBV5-4 and TRBJ2-5; 9 bases map to TRBD1. CDR1 is SGHNT and CDR2 is YYREEE in the germline V gene (reference sequence). J lost 5 bases, V lost 1 base, and 6 bases had no gene match. This CDR3 spans 15 amino acids.

The V gene is TRBV6-6, the J gene TRBJ2-7; D is unresolved. Germline loops: CDR1 MNHNY, CDR2 SVGAGI (reference sequence). V was shortened by 3 bases and J by 0 bases, with 15 bases between the two germline ends. The CDR3 sequence is 16 residues long. Here the CDR3 reads CASSYRGGFSSYEQYF. The CDR3 region has the DNA TGTGCCAGCAGTTATCGTGGCGGATTTAGCTCCTACGAGCAGTACTTC.

The genes are TRBV4-1 and TRBJ2-2; TRBD2 matches at 13 bases. Trimming removed 8 bases from V and 0 bases from J; junction bases left unmatched: 3. Per germline, CDR1 MGHRA and CDR2 YSYEKL. This CDR3 is 16 amino acids long. For the CDR3, the DNA is TGCGCCAGCTCACTAGCGGGGGGGCCGAACACCGGGGAGCTGTTTTTT. Its protein product is CASSLAGGPNTGELFF.

This clone occurred a few times. The junction does not match germline at one end; this may be a read error. The CDR3 sequence is CASSSDRGREPILF. The CDR3 bases are TGTGCCAGTAGTAGCGACAGGGGGCGTGAGCCCATCCTTTTT. The V and J genes are TRBV19 and TRBJ1-4; 10 bases align to TRBD1. The germline CDR1 and CDR2 sequences are LNHDA and SQIVND (reference sequence). The CDR3 has 14 residues.

The V call is TRBV27, the J call TRBJ2-7, with a weak D call TRBD2 (5 bases). The CDR3 loop spans 13 amino acids. In germline, CDR1 is MNHEY, CDR2 SMNVEV (reference sequence). V was clipped by 4 bases and J by 0 bases, with 7 bases between them. The DNA of the CDR3 is TGTGCCAGCAGTTGGACTCTCTCCTACGAGCAGTACTTC. It is translated as CASSWTLSYEQYF.

Comment on this clone: Sequence at one end of the junction differs from germline and may be a read error. This rearrangement joins TRBV2 to TRBJ2-5; TRBD1 agrees at 7 bases. The closer fit of TRBJ2-7 to the DNA end suggests the J call may be wrong. Germline assignment: CDR1 SNHLY and CDR2 FYNNEI. CDR3 length: 13 amino acids. The CDR3 DNA follows: TGCAACGCGATCCGGGACAGCCCCTACGAGCAGTACTTC. Protein sequence: CNAIRDSPYEQYF.

CDR3 sequence (DNA): TGTGCCAGCAGTGAAGCTCGAGGATGGGGGAACACTGAAGCTTTCTTT. It yields the protein CASSEARGWGNTEAFF. The V call is TRBV6-1, the J call TRBJ1-1; D is undetermined. The CDR3 consists of 16 residues. Trimming took 0 bases from V and 1 from J, leaving 12 bases between them. Germline assignment: CDR1 MNHNS and CDR2 SASEGT.

The genes are TRBV5-1 and TRBJ2-7; the match to TRBD1 covers 7 bases. The germline gives CDR1 SGHRS, CDR2 YFSETQ. V was pared by 0 bases and J by 1 base, with 1 base of the junction left unmatched. The CDR3 contains 14 residues. Written as DNA, the CDR3 is TGCGCCAGCAGCTTGGAGACAGGGTCCTACGAGCAGTACTTC. It specifies CASSLETGSYEQYF.

This chain connects TRBV7-2 to TRBJ2-7; D is uncertain. Trimming removed 0 bases from V and 1 base from J, with 10 bases in between. From germline, CDR1 is SGHTA and CDR2 FQGNSA. The CDR3 extends over 15 amino acids. The CDR3 DNA follows: TGTGCCAGCAGCTTAGCGGGCGGAATTTCCTACGAGCAGTACTTC. It encodes CASSLAGGISYEQYF.

CDR3 sequence (DNA): TGTGCCAGCAGTTTAACCGTCTTTGGAGCCCAGCATTTT. Protein sequence: CASSLTVFGAQHF. The chain is built from TRBV28 and TRBJ1-5, with D unclear. Germline V gene sequence: CDR1 MDHEN, CDR2 SYDVKM. The ends were cut back, 2 bases at V and 11 bases at J, with 13 bases in the middle. This CDR3 has 13 amino acids.

The chain combines TRBV18 with TRBJ2-5; a possible D gene is TRBD2 (6 bases). The DNA end lines up better with TRBJ2-7; the J call may be wrong. This CDR3 is 14 amino acids long. Germline lookup yields CDR1 KGHSH and CDR2 LQKENI. The CDR3 coding sequence is TGTGCCAGCTCGCCTCGGGAGTTTACCTACGAGCAGTACTTC. Protein product: CASSPREFTYEQYF.

This chain uses TRBV2 with TRBJ1-1; 7 bases agree with TRBD1. The J segment lost 4 bases and the V segment lost 10 bases, leaving 3 bases of the junction unmatched. The CDR3 is made up of 11 amino acids. CDR1 and CDR2 (germline): SNHLY, FYNNEI. CDR3 in amino acids: CAKQGITEAFF. In nucleotides, the CDR3 is TGTGCCAAACAGGGGATCACTGAAGCTTTCTTT.

This clone was seen just once. V usage is TRBV28 and J usage is TRBJ2-1, with 7 nucleotides matching TRBD1. Germline V lookup: CDR1 MDHEN, CDR2 SYDVKM. With 5 bases clipped from V and 6 bases from J, the junction kept 13 bases outside the gene matches. The CDR3 consists of 16 residues. This CDR3 is CASSTRQGLGGNEQFF. In DNA, the CDR3 is TGTGCCAGCAGTACGCGACAGGGTTTGGGCGGCAATGAGCAGTTCTTC.

The rearrangement uses TRBV10-3 and TRBJ2-2; 9 nucleotides match TRBD2. Germline lookup yields CDR1 ENHRY and CDR2 SYGVKD. Trimming at V came to 8 bases and at J to 2 bases, leaving 15 bases not matched to a gene. There are 18 residues in the CDR3. CDR3 nucleotide sequence: TGTGCCATCCCCGGAGGGGCTAGCGGGAACTTAAACACCGGGGAGCTGTTTTTT. It specifies CAIPGGASGNLNTGELFF.

The chain uses TRBV5-4 and TRBJ2-5, with TRBD1 matching 9 bases. The DNA end is more similar to TRBJ2-7, so the J call may be wrong. Looked up from germline, CDR1 is SGHNT and CDR2 is YYREEE (reference sequence). The CDR3 loop spans 15 amino acids. The DNA for the CDR3 is TGTGCCAGCAGCTCCTGGACAGGGGTCCCCTACGAGCAGTACTTC. It yields the protein CASSSWTGVPYEQYF.

The chain recombines TRBV5-1 with TRBJ2-1, with 7 nucleotides matching TRBD2. This CDR3 spans 16 amino acids. Germline V gene lookup returns CDR1 SGHRS and CDR2 YFSETQ. The J segment lost 1 base and the V segment lost 2 bases, leaving 6 bases of the junction unmatched. Here the CDR3 reads CASSFTSVSSYNEQFF. CDR3 in DNA: TGCGCCAGCAGCTTCACTAGCGTTTCTTCCTACAATGAGCAGTTCTTC.

The gene calls are TRBV19 and TRBJ1-1, with unresolved D. V shed 6 bases and J shed 7 bases, with 18 bases lying between them. The length of the CDR3 is 14 residues. CDR1 is LNHDA and CDR2 is SQIVND in the germline V gene (reference sequence). This CDR3 is CASRRKSSVDEAFF. CDR3 coding DNA: TGTGCCAGTAGGAGAAAATCGTCGGTTGATGAAGCTTTCTTT.

The genes are TRBV11-2 and TRBJ1-6, with unresolved D. CDR3 length: 11 residues. Germline-derived CDR1 and CDR2 are SGHAT and FQNNGV. With 4 bases removed from V and 14 bases from J, the gap between germline ends came to 9 bases. For the CDR3, the DNA is TGTGCCAGCAGCTCCATTAGGTCCCTCCACTTT. Amino acid sequence: CASSSIRSLHF.

This sequence joins TRBV6-1 and TRBJ2-5, with D possibly TRBD2 on 5 matching bases. With 7 bases removed from V and 3 bases from J, the gap between germline ends came to 9 bases. Germline V lookup: CDR1 MNHNS, CDR2 SASEGT. CDR3 length: 12 amino acids. The CDR3 here is CASKGVEETQYF. The CDR3, as DNA: TGTGCCAGCAAGGGAGTCGAAGAGACCCAGTACTTC.

The chain combines TRBV4-1 with TRBJ1-2, with 9 bases lining up with TRBD1. The CDR3 consists of 17 residues. V was pared by 6 bases and J by 8 bases, with 19 bases of the junction left unmatched. Germline V gives CDR1 MGHRA, CDR2 YSYEKL. The CDR3 DNA reads TGCGCCAGCAGACATCTAACTGGCGAGGGACAGGGAGGCGGCTACACCTTC. It yields the protein CASRHLTGEGQGGGYTF.

The chain joins TRBV5-4 to TRBJ2-1; D gene uncertain. The CDR3 runs to 15 residues. Trimming removed 4 bases at V and 6 bases at J, with 17 bases between. Germline lookup yields CDR1 SGHNT and CDR2 YYREEE (reference sequence). This CDR3 reads CASSPRQIPGNEQFF. CDR3 in DNA: TGTGCCAGCAGCCCCCGCCAGATCCCCGGCAATGAGCAGTTCTTC.

The chain uses TRBV7-9 and TRBJ2-5; D gene ambiguous. With 5 bases removed from V and 5 bases from J, the gap between germline ends came to 18 bases. The germline V gene encodes CDR1 SEHNR and CDR2 FQNEAQ (reference sequence). The CDR3 totals 15 residues. The CDR3, as DNA: TGTGCCAGCAGCCCGCGGACCGAAGGATGGGAGACCCAGTACTTC. It is translated as CASSPRTEGWETQYF.

The chain is built from TRBV7-6 and TRBJ2-5; D perhaps matches TRBD2 (5 bases). The germline gives CDR1 SGHVS, CDR2 FNYEAQ. The CDR3 length is 14 residues. Trimming left V 8 bases short and J 5 bases short, with 18 bases between. This CDR3 reads CASWGVGWKETQYF. The CDR3 DNA is TGTGCCAGCTGGGGAGTTGGGTGGAAGGAGACCCAGTACTTC.

J is TRBJ2-2 and V is TRBV6-5, with TRBD1 matching over 8 bases. This CDR3 contains 15 residues. Germline trimming cut 6 bases from V and 6 bases from J; bases unmatched to any gene: 9. Germline CDR1 MNHEY, CDR2 SVGAGI. CDR3 nucleotides: TGTGCCAGCAGCCTCGGACAGGGCTGGTCCGGGGAGCTGTTTTTT. It encodes CASSLGQGWSGELFF.